This T cell receptor beta chain was identified in a study of blood T cell repertoires in COVID-19. Study overall: COVID-19 samples collected from the United States, Italy and Spain covered acute and convalescent phases.

The CDR3 extends over 17 amino acids. Unmatched junction bases numbered 7, after V lost 2 bases and J lost 1 base. Germline V gene sequence: CDR1 LNHNV, CDR2 YYDKDF (reference sequence). Resolution of symptoms, clearance, or two negative PCRs was present in recovered Cohort 3 donors. In the study's own analysis: Reference gene primer amplification gave estimated nucleated cell counts. The repertoire was sequenced with immunoSEQ multiplex PCR; TCRdb's copy has only in-frame clones and lacks some. V and J calls and clone size are as listed in that table; D and trimming were resolved from the DNA. The table lists about 310,000 clones, roughly 86% of them singletons.

This clonotype was obtained from a woman younger than 30 who had recovered from COVID-19. V and J are TRBV15 and TRBJ2-1; 8 bases match TRBD1. The source material was PBMCs or T cells enriched from blood (not recorded which). CDR3 sequence: CATSRFGTGESYNEQFF. The CDR3 DNA reads TGTGCCACCAGCAGATTCGGGACAGGCGAGTCCTACAATGAGCAGTTCTTC.